These T cell receptor beta chains were read from a single sample in a study of early T cells in non-severe SARS-CoV-2 infection. TCRdb independently ran MiXCR on the 5' RACE reads; one entry per CDR3 protein. The data hold some 46,000 distinct CDR3 sequences, with approximately 8.5% observed a single time. The sequenced material came from whole blood. These receptors were collected from an adult who was a healthcare worker with PCR-confirmed SARS-CoV-2 infection or an uninfected control (not recorded which). Each CDR3 is given with its conserved first and last residue. D genes are given only for firm matches. Where a row states a size, it is once, few, many or the class of an expanded clone; other rows omit it.

d_call	v_call	clone_size	j_call	cdr3_nt	cdr3_aa
TRBD1	TRBV29-1	NA	TRBJ2-7	TGCAGCGTTCTCCACCGGGACAGTGTAGCCTACGAGCAGTACTTC	CSVLHRDSVAYEQYF
TRBD1	TRBV5-5	many	TRBJ1-5	TGTGCCAGCAGCCTCACAGGGGCGACCAATCAGCCCCAGCATTTT	CASSLTGATNQPQHF
NA	TRBV6-1	NA	TRBJ1-5	TGTGCCAGCGGGGAAAGTATTTATAGCAATCAGCCCCAGCATTTT	CASGESIYSNQPQHF
NA	TRBV5-6	NA	TRBJ2-2	TGTGCCAGCAGCTGGAACACCGGGGAGCTGTTTTTT	CASSWNTGELFF
NA	TRBV12-3/TRBV12-4	few	TRBJ2-1	TGTGCCAGCAGAACCGAACAGGGTTGGCACAATGAGCAGTTCTTC	CASRTEQGWHNEQFF
TRBD2	TRBV7-9	many	TRBJ2-1	TGTGCCAGCAGCCCGTCGTTAGCGGGAGGGAGGGGTGAGCAGTTCTTC	CASSPSLAGGRGEQFF
TRBD2	TRBV20-1	few	TRBJ2-1	TGCAGTGCTAGAGCCCCGCGACTAGCGCCATACAATGAGCAGTTCTTC	CSARAPRLAPYNEQFF
NA	TRBV9	many	TRBJ2-6	TGTGCCAGCAGCGTAGACATCAGGAGCCTCTCTGGGGCCAACGTCCTGACTTTC	CASSVDIRSLSGANVLTF
TRBD2	TRBV7-3	medium-sized	TRBJ2-1	TGTGCCAGCAGCCCCGGCCCCCTTAGCGGGAGGGCCAGGAATGAGCAGTTCTTC	CASSPGPLSGRARNEQFF
NA	TRBV11-2	NA	TRBJ2-2	TGTGCCAGCAGCTTCACCCGGCAGGGGAGCACCGGGGAGCTGTTTTTT	CASSFTRQGSTGELFF
TRBD2	TRBV5-5	many	TRBJ2-1	TGTGCCAGCAGCTTTGTTGAGGCGGGGGGCCGCCAACTCTTC	CASSFVEAGGRQLF
NA	TRBV9	many	TRBJ2-6	TGTGCCAGCAGCGTAGTGGTCCACTCTGGGGCCAACGTCCTGACTTTC	CASSVVVHSGANVLTF
NA	TRBV6-2/TRBV6-3	few	TRBJ1-1	TGTGCCAGCAGACGGGCAAAGACGAACACTGAAGCTTTCTTT	CASRRAKTNTEAFF
NA	TRBV6-1	many	TRBJ2-7	TGTGCCACCAGGAGTCTGGAGACGGCCTACGAGCAGTACTTC	CATRSLETAYEQYF
NA	TRBV5-1	NA	TRBJ2-3	TGCGCCAGCAGCTTGGCTGTATCCGGAGCCACAGATACGCAGTATTTT	CASSLAVSGATDTQYF